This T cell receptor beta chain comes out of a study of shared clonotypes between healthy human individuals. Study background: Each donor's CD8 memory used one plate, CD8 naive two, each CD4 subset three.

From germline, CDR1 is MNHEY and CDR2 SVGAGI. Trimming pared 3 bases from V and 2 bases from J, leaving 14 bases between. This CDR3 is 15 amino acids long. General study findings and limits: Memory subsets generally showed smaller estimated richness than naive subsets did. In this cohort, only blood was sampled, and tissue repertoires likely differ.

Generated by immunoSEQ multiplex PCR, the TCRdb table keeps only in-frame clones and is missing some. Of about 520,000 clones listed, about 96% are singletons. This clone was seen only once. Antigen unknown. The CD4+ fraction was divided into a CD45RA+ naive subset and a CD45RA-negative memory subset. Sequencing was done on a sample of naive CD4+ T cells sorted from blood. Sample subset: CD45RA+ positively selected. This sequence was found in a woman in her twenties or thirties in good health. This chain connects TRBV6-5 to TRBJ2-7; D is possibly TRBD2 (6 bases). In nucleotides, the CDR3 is TGTGCCAGCAGTTATTCCTCGGGACTGGCCTACGAGCAGTACTTC. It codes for CASSYSSGLAYEQYF.